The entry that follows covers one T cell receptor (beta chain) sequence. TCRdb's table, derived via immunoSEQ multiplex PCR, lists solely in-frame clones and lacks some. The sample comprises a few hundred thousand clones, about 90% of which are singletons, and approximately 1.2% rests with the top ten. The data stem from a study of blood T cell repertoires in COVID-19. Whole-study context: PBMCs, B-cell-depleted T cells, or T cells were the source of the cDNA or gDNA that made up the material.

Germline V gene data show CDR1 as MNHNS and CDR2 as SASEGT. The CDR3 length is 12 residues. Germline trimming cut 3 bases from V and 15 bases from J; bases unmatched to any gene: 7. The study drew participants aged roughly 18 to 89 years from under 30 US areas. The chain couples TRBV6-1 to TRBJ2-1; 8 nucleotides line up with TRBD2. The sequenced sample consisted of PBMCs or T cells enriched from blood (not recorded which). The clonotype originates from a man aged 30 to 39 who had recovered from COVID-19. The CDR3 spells CASSDSGTPRFF. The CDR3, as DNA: TGTGCCAGCAGTGATAGCGGGACTCCCCGGTTCTTC.